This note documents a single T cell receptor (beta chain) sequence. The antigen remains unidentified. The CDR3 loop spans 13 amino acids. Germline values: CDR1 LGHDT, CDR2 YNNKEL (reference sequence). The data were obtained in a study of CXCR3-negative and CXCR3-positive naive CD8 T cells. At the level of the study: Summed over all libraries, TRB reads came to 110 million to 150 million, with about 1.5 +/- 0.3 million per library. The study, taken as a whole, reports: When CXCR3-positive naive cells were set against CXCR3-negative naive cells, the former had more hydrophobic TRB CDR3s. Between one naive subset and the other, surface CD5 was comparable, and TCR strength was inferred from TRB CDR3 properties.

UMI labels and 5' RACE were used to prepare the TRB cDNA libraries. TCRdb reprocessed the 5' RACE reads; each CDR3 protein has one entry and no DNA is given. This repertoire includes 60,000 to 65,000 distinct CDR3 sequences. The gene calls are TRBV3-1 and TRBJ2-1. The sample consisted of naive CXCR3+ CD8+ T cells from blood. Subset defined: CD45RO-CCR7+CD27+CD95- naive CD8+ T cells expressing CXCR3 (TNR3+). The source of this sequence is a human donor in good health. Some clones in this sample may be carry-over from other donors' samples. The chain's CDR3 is CASSPPSGNEQFF.